This T cell receptor (beta chain) originates from a study of cytomegalovirus exposure and HLA in healthy donors (dated by TCRdb to 2016 to 2017). In the study overall: According to an earlier analysis of several hundred of the donors, some 180 million T cells yielded approximately 120 million unique TCR beta sequences and approximately 280 Gb of sequence data. Approximately 310 gigabases of sequencing data and 70 million to 100 million unique TCR sequences made up an early release that covered fewer than 650 HLA-typed donors. Among the roughly 400 genotyped donors, around 81% belonged to the genetic ancestry cluster associated with self-reported Caucasian donors. The study was designed to test whether signatures of past pathogen exposure could be identified by cataloging public T cell receptors. The study used immunosequencing to profile the T cell repertoires of around 600 subjects and linked those repertoires to cytomegalovirus serostatus. Besides the first cohort of 550 to 750 subjects, a separate validation cohort made up of roughly 120 different subjects was used. To predict cytomegalovirus infection status, the study brought together high-throughput TCR immunosequencing, statistical association of individual TCRs with disease status, and machine learning. In a later analysis, previously published TCR beta repertoires from several hundred donors were re-analyzed and high-resolution HLA genotyping was added so that TCR occurrence patterns could be studied. Rather than drawing on any new phenotypic data, the later analysis identified candidate immune exposures from TCR beta sequences and the way those sequences occurred across donors. An earlier analysis of 587 of the donors used high-throughput TCR beta sequencing to judge whether each TCR beta V gene segment behaved as functional or pseudogenic. Donor age, sex, ethnicity and CMV serostatus were compiled together with the repertoire data. Genome-wide SNP genotypes for about 55% of the roughly 670 donors were used in a later genetic analysis, which treated that subset as a discovery cohort. All discovery cohort repertoires had been generated on a single sequencing platform. Class I and class II HLA loci were covered by the typing at four-digit resolution. The number of typed donors differed by locus: 629-630 for A, B, C, DRB1 and DQB1; some 540 for DQA1; 606 for DPA1; and 450 to 480 for DPB1. Roughly five DR-DQ haplotypes were handled as single units for association and clustering, since linkage in the cohort was strong. Among about 400 genotyped donors of the cohort, an average of roughly 230,000 unique TCR beta nucleotide sequences was sequenced per donor, of which 15% to 20% were non-productive. Paper-wide results and their limitations: In this cohort, only TCR beta chains were sequenced, and detectable features were limited by the absence of alpha or paired-chain data. Compared with equally common non-associated chains, HLA-associated TCR beta chains in a later analysis were more clonally expanded and had lower generation probabilities. In a later analysis, TCR association rates were found to vary across HLA loci, with the most associated TCRs seen for DRB1 alleles and the fewest for HLA-C alleles. According to a later genetic analysis, donors in an Asian-associated ancestry cluster had fewer N-insertions in productive TCRs than the roughly 700-donor mean. Correlated functional status among segregating V segments might reflect linkage disequilibrium, but an unknown experimental factor could not be ruled out. Cytomegalovirus status was reported to be diagnosed by the classifier with high specificity and sensitivity in both the original and validation cohorts. The presence/absence analyses assumed that sequencing depth was roughly uniform across donors, and that assumption may not be true. In a later analysis, most CMV-associated TCR beta chains were found to appear HLA-restricted, with HLA associations seemingly driven largely by CMV exposure. A later genetic analysis associated a missense DCLRE1C variant with V-gene and J-gene trimming of TCR beta chains, and an independent cohort replicated the association. In a later analysis, around 15,000 TCR beta sequences were associated with specific HLA alleles at a false discovery rate of 0.05. The authors suggested that the approach could potentially be generalized to other disease states and immunological phenotypes. Around 16 rarely observed V segments, including chromosome 9 orphons, were excluded from the earlier analysis of some 590 of the donors because counts were too low. In vitro tests confirmed that a few of the cytomegalovirus-associated TCR beta chains recognize cytomegalovirus antigens. For the cohort, immune exposure information was limited to CMV serostatus. Because some donors lacked HLA typing at each locus, the association tests relied only on the typed subset. Because the 87-base-pair reads could not distinguish some IMGT-functional V segments, including TRBV6-2 and TRBV6-3, those segments were excluded. A total of 150 to 200 TCR beta chains were listed by the study as associated with cytomegalovirus. A further reported finding was that TCR beta sequences accurately predicted the HLA-A and HLA-B alleles for most subjects in the first cohort. In an earlier analysis of more than 500 of the donors, most TCR beta V segments appeared in productive rearrangements about 87% or about 30% of the time, broadly matching IMGT annotations. Several of the top co-occurrence clusters appeared to be linked to parvovirus B19, influenza, CMV and Epstein-Barr virus, according to a later analysis. Assigning TCR associations to individual alleles was difficult when HLA alleles, especially DR and DQ, strongly co-occurred. A cluster of highly shared sequence variants was judged likely to be a technical artifact of the sequencing pipeline. Most TCR sequences were observed very rarely across donors, whereas some public TCRs were present in many individuals.

According to the germline V gene, CDR1 reads SGHTA and CDR2 reads FQGNSA. Including cysteine and phenylalanine, the CDR3 has 17 amino acids. The read is trimmed to its CDR3 DNA, 51 bases read in frame from base 1. V loses 3 bases at its end and J loses 7 bases; junction bases beyond the gene matches: 11. The cohort comprised more than 550 healthy bone marrow donors. At the time of sampling, every cohort member was nominally healthy, though immune exposures that went unrecorded were likely present. The donor was CMV seronegative and was included in the group of 352 seronegative cohort members. A peripheral blood sample was collected from each donor, and TCR beta sequencing was performed on peripheral blood mononuclear cells. The Qiagen DNeasy Blood Extraction Kit was used to extract genomic DNA from the blood cell samples. On this clone itself: Its antigen has not been determined. No base quality values were provided; no much bigger clone lies one nucleotide off.

Library generation was performed with the immunoSEQ multiplex PCR assay. The multiplex PCR relied on a mix of 60 forward primers for TCR Vbeta segments and 13 reverse primers for TCR Jbeta segments. A multiplex PCR assay on genomic DNA amplified the CDR3 region of rearranged TCR beta genes. On the Illumina HiSeq System, the amplified TCR beta libraries were sequenced as 87-base-pair reads. The authors processed their data as follows. A later analysis tallied 75 million to 85 million unique TCR beta chains across the 700 or so repertoires, and around 9.9 million of those chains were shared by two or more donors. Raw reads were error-corrected and collapsed into unique sequences by a nearest-neighbor algorithm in which closely related sequences were merged to remove PCR and sequencing errors. To assign V, D and J gene segments, CDR3 sequences were aligned to IMGT reference sequences. For a sequence to be retained, a match of at least six nucleotides was required to both a V gene segment and a J gene segment. A rearrangement was called productive if the CDR3 had no stop codons and remained in frame with V and J, and every other rearrangement was called non-productive. Following IMGT convention, CDR3 was defined as the stretch from the second conserved V-encoded cysteine up to the conserved J-encoded phenylalanine. Sequences without an unambiguous match to a single V gene segment were excluded from the earlier analysis of 450 to 750 of the donors. An earlier analysis of 587 of the donors classified V segments as functional when productive rearrangements were above 56.7% and as segregating when the standard deviation between donors was above 5%. A statistical classification framework was built for diagnosing cytomegalovirus status from the catalog of TCR beta chain sequences. In a later analysis, V and J genes were assigned by comparing TCR nucleotide sequences against IMGT/GENE-DB human TR gene sequences. Using the TCRdist pipeline, a later analysis assigned CDR3 sequences along with most-parsimonious VDJ recombination scenarios. In a later analysis, each TCR beta chain was defined by its CDR3 amino acid sequence together with its V-gene family, and reads without a unique V-gene family were excluded. As a way to deal with suspected cross-contamination and a sequencing artifact, a later analysis dropped roughly 620 nucleotide sequences that were highly shared and had low generation probability. In a later analysis, a clonal expansion index was calculated for each public chain from normalized within-repertoire ranks of inferred template counts. Generation probabilities in a later analysis came from a VDJ recombination model fitted to out-of-frame rearrangements, and those results were checked against IGoR. In a later analysis, hypergeometric tests were used to score TCR-TCR, TCR-HLA and TCR-CMV co-occurrence, with a repertoire-size bias correction applied to TCR pairs. False discovery rates were estimated in a later analysis by permuting HLA or CMV assignments 20 times. In a later analysis, co-occurring TCRs were grouped using DBSCAN, with TCRdist sequence similarity added in when clustering inside HLA-allele-positive subsets. Co-occurrence clustering excluded repertoires with fewer than 30,000 or more than 120,000 public chains, plus five with anomalous nucleotide sharing. TCRdb mirrors the immuneACCESS table, restricted to in-frame sequences. Some clones are absent from its copies; in checked studies, under half trace to an unresolved V gene, and the reason for the others is unknown. V and J calls and clone size are given by that table; D and trimming were obtained from the DNA. Here the sample has about 110,000 clones; more than 75% occur a single time. More than 1.5% of the sample is in the top ten clones.

The rearrangement combines TRBV7-2 with TRBJ2-1; TRBD2 aligns with 11 central bases. The sequenced sample consisted of PBMCs. The receptor was isolated from a middle-aged man in good health and CMV-seronegative. Here is the DNA: TGTGCCAGCAGCTTTCCGCCGACTAGCGGGGCCAGGAATGAGCAGTTCTTC. Translated, this is CASSFPPTSGARNEQFF. With the rest looked up from the reference TRBV7-2 and TRBJ2-1 genes rather than sequenced, the full variable domain is GAGVSQSPSNKVTEKGKDVELRCDPISGHTALYWYRQSLGQGLEFLIYFQGNSAPDKSGLPSDRFSAERTGGSVSTLTIQRTQQEDSAVYLCASSFPPTSGARNEQFFGPGTRLTVL.